A selection of T cell receptor beta chains follows, all from one sample in a study of a mutant IDH1 vaccine in newly diagnosed glioma. Sequencing was performed with immunoSEQ multiplex PCR; in TCRdb, only in-frame clones are kept and a portion is missing. The sample shows 35,000 to 40,000 clones, approximately 92% of them seen only once. The source material was PBMCs, sampled from a glioma patient treated with radiotherapy, temozolomide or both. Receptors were obtained from a man aged 18 to 35 with glioma. CDR3s include the opening cysteine and the closing phenylalanine or tryptophan. The D gene is left open where the match is weak. Rows give clone size only sometimes, using once, few, many, or a class for an expanded clone.

d_call	v_call	j_call	clone_size	cdr3_aa	cdr3_nt
-	TRBV19	TRBJ1-5	once	CASSVFLLGFNQPQHF	TGTGCCAGTAGTGTCTTCCTTCTGGGGTTCAATCAGCCCCAGCATTTT
-	TRBV15	TRBJ2-7	-	CATSRDRQAGSYEQYF	TGTGCCACCAGCAGAGATCGACAGGCAGGCTCCTACGAGCAGTACTTC
-	TRBV5-6	TRBJ1-1	-	CASSNTGKRGTEAFF	TGTGCCAGCAGCAACACAGGGAAAAGGGGGACTGAAGCTTTCTTT
-	TRBV30	TRBJ1-4	few	CAGQRFYNEKLFF	TGTGCCGGCCAGAGATTTTATAATGAAAAACTGTTTTTT
-	TRBV27	TRBJ2-6	-	CASRGTELISGANVLTF	TGTGCCAGCAGGGGGACGGAGCTTATCTCTGGGGCCAACGTCCTGACTTTC
TRBD2	TRBV5-4	TRBJ2-3	-	CASSPAAGGADTQYF	TGTGCCAGCAGCCCGGCGGCGGGAGGGGCAGATACGCAGTATTTT
-	TRBV7-9	TRBJ1-2	few	CASSPDGLSGYTF	TGTGCCAGCAGCCCCGACGGGTTGAGCGGCTACACCTTC
-	TRBV4-3	TRBJ1-2	-	CASSQDIWGKANYGYTF	TGCGCCAGCAGCCAAGATATATGGGGCAAAGCTAACTATGGCTACACCTTC
-	TRBV6-6	TRBJ2-5	-	CASSYSGFETQYF	TGTGCCAGCAGTTACTCTGGGTTTGAGACCCAGTACTTC
TRBD2	TRBV7-2	TRBJ2-5	-	CASSWVAGAGETQYF	TGTGCCAGCAGCTGGGTAGCGGGAGCAGGGGAGACCCAGTACTTC
-	TRBV19	TRBJ1-5	-	CASSINGGLNQPQHF	TGTGCCAGTAGTATAAATGGGGGATTAAATCAGCCCCAGCATTTT
TRBD1	TRBV19	TRBJ2-7	-	CASSIPGTVEQYF	TGTGCCAGTAGTATCCCCGGGACAGTCGAGCAGTACTTC
-	TRBV27	TRBJ2-7	-	CASSFLAGDYEQYF	TGTGCCAGCAGTTTCCTGGCAGGGGACTACGAGCAGTACTTC
-	TRBV5-4	TRBJ2-4	-	CASSHRDLAKNIQYF	TGTGCCAGCAGCCACCGGGACTTAGCCAAAAACATTCAGTACTTC
-	TRBV5-4	TRBJ1-2	-	CASSPGETAKGYTF	TGTGCCAGCAGCCCAGGGGAAACCGCTAAGGGCTACACCTTC
TRBD1	TRBV5-1	TRBJ1-4	-	CASSLGTGENEKLFF	TGCGCCAGCAGCCTTGGGACAGGCGAGAATGAAAAACTGTTTTTT
-	TRBV2	TRBJ2-2	once	CASSPGGTITGELFF	TGTGCCAGCTCCCCAGGGGGGACAATCACCGGGGAGCTGTTTTTT
-	TRBV19	TRBJ2-2	-	CAGGGANTGELFF	TGTGCCGGGGGCGGTGCGAACACCGGGGAGCTGTTTTTT
-	TRBV29-1	TRBJ2-1	-	CSVEGGAYNEQFF	TGCAGCGTTGAAGGGGGGGCCTACAATGAGCAGTTCTTC
-	TRBV18	TRBJ1-6	-	CASSPGDSPLHF	TGTGCCAGCTCACCGGGAGATTCACCCCTCCACTTT
TRBD2	TRBV6-1	TRBJ2-5	-	CASSPGLAGFETQYF	TGTGCCAGCAGTCCGGGACTAGCGGGATTCGAGACCCAGTACTTC
-	TRBV18	TRBJ1-3	-	CASSPANVGRGNTIYF	TGTGCCAGCTCACCGGCCAACGTCGGCAGGGGAAACACCATATATTTT
-	TRBV28	TRBJ2-5	-	CASYSKGEQETQYF	TGTGCCAGCTATTCGAAGGGCGAACAAGAGACCCAGTACTTC
-	TRBV7-8	TRBJ2-7	-	CASSHRRASYEQYF	TGTGCCAGCAGCCACAGGAGGGCCTCCTACGAGCAGTACTTC
-	TRBV28	TRBJ1-5	-	CASSLLAGTNQPQHF	TGTGCCAGCAGTTTATTAGCAGGGACCAATCAGCCCCAGCATTTT
-	TRBV4-1	TRBJ2-1	-	CASSQVTQVWNEQFF	TGCGCCAGCAGCCAAGTGACTCAAGTATGGAATGAGCAGTTCTTC
-	TRBV20-1	TRBJ2-5	-	CSATPTETQYF	TGCAGTGCTACCCCTACAGAGACCCAGTACTTC
TRBD2	TRBV5-1	TRBJ2-2	-	CASSAQITSGNANTGELFF	TGCGCCAGCAGCGCCCAAATAACTAGCGGGAATGCGAACACCGGGGAGCTGTTTTTT
-	TRBV27	TRBJ1-5	-	CASSLSGANQPQHF	TGTGCCAGCAGTCTGTCGGGAGCGAATCAGCCCCAGCATTTT
-	TRBV29-1	TRBJ1-2	few	CSVGGYTF	TGCAGCGTTGGCGGCTACACCTTC
-	TRBV7-9	TRBJ1-1	once	CASSGRGPTTEAFF	TGTGCCAGCAGCGGCAGGGGCCCTACGACTGAAGCTTTCTTT
TRBD2	TRBV28	TRBJ2-7	-	CASSLGIAGVGNYEQYF	TGTGCCAGCAGTTTAGGGATAGCGGGAGTAGGGAACTACGAGCAGTACTTC
TRBD1	TRBV7-2	TRBJ2-3	-	CASSLQKGAGRRDTQYF	TGTGCCAGCAGCTTACAGAAGGGGGCCGGCCGGAGGGATACGCAGTATTTT
-	TRBV30	TRBJ1-6	few	CAWSVLGGHSNSPLHF	TGTGCCTGGAGTGTTTTGGGGGGGCACTCTAATTCACCCCTCCACTTT
TRBD1	TRBV30	TRBJ1-2	-	CAWSVERQGASYTF	TGTGCCTGGAGTGTAGAAAGGCAGGGGGCTAGCTACACCTTC
-	TRBV7-2	TRBJ2-1	-	CASSYRQVLYNEQFF	TGTGCCAGCAGCTACCGGCAAGTTCTCTACAATGAGCAGTTCTTC
-	TRBV28	TRBJ1-5	-	CASSPQMHQPQHF	TGTGCCAGCAGCCCCCAAATGCATCAGCCCCAGCATTTT
TRBD2	TRBV30	TRBJ2-3	-	CAWTLGAGGADTQYF	TGTGCCTGGACCTTAGGAGCGGGAGGAGCAGATACGCAGTATTTT
TRBD2	TRBV5-1	TRBJ2-1	-	CASSLETSGSFNEQFF	TGCGCCAGCAGCTTGGAGACTAGCGGGAGTTTTAATGAGCAGTTCTTC
-	TRBV7-9	TRBJ2-7	-	CASSLEGSKEQYF	TGTGCCAGCAGCTTAGAAGGGTCCAAGGAGCAGTACTTC
-	TRBV5-4	TRBJ2-5	-	CASSPRTKETQYF	TGTGCCAGCAGCCCCCGGACTAAAGAGACCCAGTACTTC
-	TRBV7-2	TRBJ2-5	once	CASSGRNEETQYF	TGTGCCAGCAGCGGCCGTAACGAGGAGACCCAGTACTTC
-	TRBV6-6	TRBJ2-1	-	CASSYATRNEQFF	TGTGCCAGCAGTTACGCCACACGCAATGAGCAGTTCTTC
-	TRBV6-1	TRBJ1-2	-	CASSEASQELGGYTF	TGTGCCAGCAGTGAAGCGTCACAGGAATTAGGCGGCTACACCTTC
TRBD1	TRBV6-5	TRBJ1-5	-	CASSKDRGHQPQHF	TGTGCCAGCAGCAAAGACAGGGGGCATCAGCCCCAGCATTTT
-	TRBV30	TRBJ2-7	-	CAVGLTPAYEQYF	TGTGCGGTGGGCCTTACCCCCGCCTACGAGCAGTACTTC
TRBD1	TRBV10-3	TRBJ2-7	-	CAIRSPGQDSYEQYF	TGTGCCATCAGGTCCCCGGGACAGGACTCCTACGAGCAGTACTTC
-	TRBV29-1	TRBJ2-5	-	CSVKPGETQYF	TGCAGCGTCAAACCTGGGGAGACCCAGTACTTC
-	TRBV14	TRBJ2-1	-	CASSPSPFPGRGGRNEQFF	TGTGCCAGCAGCCCCTCTCCATTTCCGGGCAGGGGGGGAAGAAATGAGCAGTTCTTC
-	TRBV27	TRBJ1-1	-	CASTNRAEAFF	TGTGCCAGCACCAACCGGGCTGAAGCTTTCTTT
TRBD1	TRBV30	TRBJ2-7	-	CAWSGGTGGGEQYF	TGTGCCTGGAGTGGCGGGACAGGGGGAGGAGAGCAGTACTTC
-	TRBV7-2	TRBJ1-2	-	CASSSLKGGAGYGYTF	TGTGCCAGCAGCTCCCTAAAGGGAGGGGCTGGCTATGGCTACACCTTC
-	TRBV5-8	TRBJ1-1	-	CASSRRGGSGNTEAFF	TGTGCCAGCAGCCGACGGGGGGGGTCAGGGAACACTGAAGCTTTCTTT
-	TRBV2	TRBJ1-1	few	CASSGLGGRYTEAFF	TGTGCCAGCAGTGGTTTAGGGGGAAGGTACACTGAAGCTTTCTTT
-	TRBV4-1	TRBJ1-4	-	CASSQGTATNEKLFF	TGCGCCAGCAGCCAAGGGACAGCAACTAATGAAAAACTGTTTTTT